The 4 T cell receptor beta chains below come from one sample, sequenced in a study of control samples from healthy donors and cancer patients. Using immunoSEQ multiplex PCR, the repertoire was profiled, and TCRdb retains in-frame clones only, with some absent. Of about 120,000 clones in the sample, over 75% were seen once. Sequencing was carried out using PBMCs. Source of these receptors: a woman between 50 and 59 years old with colorectal cancer.

V gene TRBV3-1 (or the pseudogene TRBV3-2) combines with J gene TRBJ2-5, with D hard to call. The CDR3 spans 12 residues. The germline V gene has CDR1 LGHDT and CDR2 YNNKEL (reference sequence). V was clipped by 3 bases and J by 4 bases, with 6 bases between them. Written as DNA, the CDR3 is TGTGCCAGCAGCCAGCTGGCAGAGACCCAGTACTTC. Amino acid sequence: CASSQLAETQYF.

V gene TRBV6-2 or TRBV6-3 combines with J gene TRBJ1-1; no clear D gene. Germline lookup yields CDR1 MNHEY and CDR2 SVGEGT. The CDR3 has 16 residues. Deletions cut 3 bases from V and 1 base from J, with 15 bases between. The CDR3 region is CASSYRELGKNTEAFF. The CDR3, as DNA: TGTGCCAGCAGTTATCGGGAGTTGGGGAAGAACACTGAAGCTTTCTTT.

This clone occurred once. V gene TRBV5-1 combines with J gene TRBJ2-7; D is tentatively TRBD1 or TRBD2 (5 bases each). CDR3 length: 14 amino acids. Germline V gene lookup returns CDR1 SGHRS and CDR2 YFSETQ. V was trimmed by 4 bases and J by 1 base, leaving 12 bases between them. This chain's CDR3 is CASSPGSPSYEQYF. For the CDR3, the DNA is TGCGCCAGCAGCCCAGGGAGCCCGTCCTACGAGCAGTACTTC.

The chain joins TRBV19 to TRBJ2-2; D possibly corresponds to TRBD1 (6 bases). V was cut by 3 bases and J by 1 base, with 12 bases left in between. The length of the CDR3 is 16 residues. From germline, CDR1 is LNHDA and CDR2 SQIVND (reference sequence). CDR3 in amino acids: CASSILTDRNTGELFF. The CDR3 coding sequence is TGTGCCAGTAGTATTCTAACGGACAGGAACACCGGGGAGCTGTTTTTT.